This TCR beta chain derives from a study of OX40 agonist ivuxolimab in advanced cancers. Study-level results: Doses of 0.1 to 3.0 mg/kg were accompanied by clonal expansion of CD4+ and CD8+ blood T cells by week 6. Expanded clones tended on average to be more numerous among CD8+ T cells than CD4+.

Of note for this clone: Its antigen remains unknown.

The assay was immunoSEQ multiplex PCR, and TCRdb's table has in-frame clones only and misses some. The repertoire holds around 29,000 clones, with approximately 90% as singletons. People who had autoimmune disease history or systemic immunosuppression were excluded. Samples of blood were obtained at baseline, on cycle 4 day 1, and on cycle 7 day 1. The germline V gene has CDR1 LGHNA and CDR2 YSLEER. The CDR3 contains 19 residues. The V and J ends lost 2 bases and 4 bases, in that order; junction bases with no gene match: 7. Sequenced material: CD4+ or CD8+ T cells sorted from blood, taken in a trial of the OX40 agonist ivuxolimab. The sequence derives from an adult with an advanced solid tumor such as melanoma, head and neck, liver or kidney cancer. The chain employs TRBV4-3 and TRBJ2-2, with 16 bases aligning to TRBD2. The CDR3 DNA follows: TGCGCCAGCAGCCAACAGGGACTAGCGGGAGGGCCGGGCACCGGGGAGCTGTTTTTT. Amino acid sequence: CASSQQGLAGGPGTGELFF.